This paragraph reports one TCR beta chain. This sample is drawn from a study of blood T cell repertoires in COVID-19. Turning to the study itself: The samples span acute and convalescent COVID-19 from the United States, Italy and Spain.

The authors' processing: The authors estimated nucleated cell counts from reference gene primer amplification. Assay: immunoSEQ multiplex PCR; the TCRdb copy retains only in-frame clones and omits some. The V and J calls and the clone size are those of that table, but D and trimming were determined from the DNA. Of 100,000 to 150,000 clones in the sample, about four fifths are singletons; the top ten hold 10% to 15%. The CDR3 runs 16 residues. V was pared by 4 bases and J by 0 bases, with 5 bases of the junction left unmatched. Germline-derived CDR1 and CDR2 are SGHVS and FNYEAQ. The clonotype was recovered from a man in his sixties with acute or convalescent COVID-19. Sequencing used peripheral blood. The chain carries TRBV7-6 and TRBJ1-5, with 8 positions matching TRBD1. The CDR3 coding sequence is TGTGCCAGCAGCTCAGGACAGGGTAATAGCAATCAGCCCCAGCATTTT. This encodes CASSSGQGNSNQPQHF.